This entry concerns a single T cell receptor beta chain. Its antigen is not known. Time point meaning: week 11, during vaccination. One vaccine dose held 300 ug of mutant IDH1 20-mer peptide and came with topical imiquimod. The sample originates from a study of a mutant IDH1 vaccine in newly diagnosed glioma. Clones were read by immunoSEQ multiplex PCR, and TCRdb kept only the in-frame ones, dropping some. The sample consists of around 24,000 clones, 79% of them appearing once. V was cut by 3 bases and J by 0 bases, with 18 bases left in between. The CDR3 is 18 residues long. The clonotype comes from a man aged 35 to 55 with glioma. The chain is built from TRBV23-1 and TRBJ2-1, with D uncertain. TRBV23-1 belongs to the ORF category, with a function that is uncertain. The specimen comprised PBMCs, sampled from a glioma patient whose treatment included an IDH1 peptide vaccine. CDR3: CASSHPSLAWASYNEQFF. In DNA, the CDR3 is TGCGCCAGCAGTCATCCCTCCCTCGCCTGGGCCTCCTACAATGAGCAGTTCTTC.